The 24 T cell receptor beta chains reported below all come from one sample, sequenced in a study of shared clonotypes between healthy human individuals. The table came from immunoSEQ multiplex PCR; TCRdb's copy has only in-frame clones and leaves some out. The sample lists 2,500,000 or so clones; roughly 92% were seen once. What was sequenced was naive CD4+ T cells sorted from blood. This sample's subset: CD45RA+ positively selected. The receptors shown here come from a man in his late teens or twenties in good health.

This chain links TRBV7-8 with TRBJ1-2; D is uncertain. With 3 bases removed from V and 2 bases from J, the gap between germline ends came to 10 bases. This CDR3 region has 14 residues. Germline V gene sequence: CDR1 SGHVS, CDR2 FQNEAQ. As DNA, the CDR3 is TGTGCCAGCAGCTTCGACAATACCAACTATGGCTACACCTTC. This gives the protein CASSFDNTNYGYTF.

The chain couples TRBV29-1 to TRBJ1-1, with TRBD1 as a possible D gene (5 bases). This CDR3 is built from 14 residues. Trimming removed 7 bases from V and 0 bases from J, with 15 bases in between. Germline values: CDR1 SQVTM, CDR2 ANQGSEA. CDR3 coding DNA: TGCAGCGCCAATCAGGCGACAGTGAACACTGAAGCTTTCTTT. Amino acids: CSANQATVNTEAFF.

The chain carries TRBV27 and TRBJ2-7, with TRBD1 identical over 10 bases. The CDR3 length is 15 residues. Germline values: CDR1 MNHEY, CDR2 SMNVEV (reference sequence). The V and J ends lost 2 bases and 5 bases, in that order; junction bases with no gene match: 6. In DNA, the CDR3 is TGTGCCAGCAGTTTAGAGGGACAGGGGCCCCACGAGCAGTACTTC. This encodes CASSLEGQGPHEQYF.

The rearrangement uses TRBV14 and TRBJ1-2; TRBD1 matches at 12 bases. The CDR3 is made up of 15 amino acids. Germline V gene sequence: CDR1 SGHDN, CDR2 FVKESK. The V segment lost 1 base and the J segment 6 bases; nucleotides outside the gene matches: 3. This chain's CDR3 is CASSQAGTGGHGYTF. CDR3 in DNA: TGTGCCAGCAGCCAAGCCGGGACAGGGGGCCATGGCTACACCTTC.

The genes are TRBV5-1 and TRBJ2-2, with D possibly being TRBD1 (6 bases). The CDR3 contains 14 residues. Trimming stripped 0 bases from V and 6 bases from J, with 9 bases between. The V gene's germline CDR1 is SGHRS and CDR2 YFSETQ. DNA for the CDR3: TGCGCCAGCAGCTTGGGGACAGTTGCCGGGGAGCTGTTTTTT. Translation gives CASSLGTVAGELFF. The entire variable domain, with the rest obtained from reference TRBV5-1 and TRBJ2-2, is as follows: KAGVTQTPRYLIKTRGQQVTLSCSPISGHRSVSWYQQTPGQGLQFLFEYFSETQRNKGNFPGRFSGRQFSNSRSEMNVSTLELGDSALYLCASSLGTVAGELFFGEGSRLTVL.

This chain links TRBV11-2 with TRBJ2-7, with D maybe TRBD1 (6 bases). The CDR3 totals 17 residues. CDR1 and CDR2 (germline): SGHAT, FQNNGV. V gave up 3 bases and J gave up 0 bases, with 18 bases separating them. In DNA, the CDR3 is TGTGCCAGCAGCTTCGTGGGGGCAGCCGGCAGCTCCTACGAGCAGTACTTC. It is translated as CASSFVGAAGSSYEQYF.

The chain couples TRBV12-5 to TRBJ1-3, with D unresolved. V lost 6 bases to trimming and J lost 5 bases, with 8 bases between them. The length of the CDR3 is 12 residues. Per germline, CDR1 LGHNT and CDR2 FRNRAP. This CDR3 reads CASGYERNTIYF. CDR3 DNA sequence: TGTGCTAGTGGCTACGAACGAAACACCATATATTTT.

This chain joins TRBV5-4 and TRBJ2-7, with TRBD1 as a possible D gene (5 bases). Trimming cost V 0 bases and J 2 bases, with 12 bases left between them. The germline CDR1 and CDR2 sequences are SGHNT and YYREEE (reference sequence). The CDR3 sequence is 15 residues long. Written as DNA, the CDR3 is TGTGCCAGCAGCTTGGGAACAGGTATTCCCTACGAGCAGTACTTC. It specifies CASSLGTGIPYEQYF.

This chain links TRBV6-1 with TRBJ1-6; D gene uncertain. Trimming pared 1 base from V and 6 bases from J, leaving 10 bases between. The CDR3 spans 15 residues. Germline CDR1 and CDR2: MNHNS and SASEGT. The CDR3, as DNA: TGTGCCAGCAGTGAAGGTGGGCGGTCTAATTCACCCCTCCACTTT. Its translation is CASSEGGRSNSPLHF.

The chain has TRBV14 and TRBJ2-5; perhaps TRBD2 as D (6 bases). CDR1 is SGHDN, CDR2 FVKESK, per germline. The CDR3 spans 14 residues. Trimming took off 4 bases at V and 2 bases at J, with 11 bases between the two ends. The CDR3 region is CASSLRLDQETQYF. The CDR3 DNA follows: TGTGCCAGCAGCCTTCGACTAGATCAAGAGACCCAGTACTTC.

This chain connects TRBV5-1 to TRBJ2-6, with D perhaps TRBD1 (6 bases). Germline CDR1 SGHRS, CDR2 YFSETQ. The CDR3 contains 20 residues. The germline V and J ends were trimmed by 3 bases and 0 bases, with 22 bases remaining between them. CDR3 nucleotide sequence: TGCGCCAGCAGCTCGTGGCAAACCGGGACATCCCTCTCTGGGGCCAACGTCCTGACTTTC. Residues: CASSSWQTGTSLSGANVLTF.

The table lists this clone with a count of one. The same CDR3 can be traced to other DNA sequences in this sample. The chain uses TRBV19 and TRBJ1-1; the D is unclear. Germline V gene lookup returns CDR1 LNHDA and CDR2 SQIVND (reference sequence). The CDR3 sequence is 12 residues long. Deletions cut 6 bases from V and 2 bases from J, with 7 bases between. CDR3 DNA: TGTGCCAGTAGCCGATCTAACACTGAAGCTTTCTTT. Encoded protein: CASSRSNTEAFF.

The chain couples TRBV4-3 to TRBJ1-6; tentatively, D is TRBD1 (5 bases). Trimming pared 4 bases from V and 0 bases from J, leaving 16 bases between. The CDR3 has 18 amino acids. Germline V gene data show CDR1 as LGHNA and CDR2 as YSLEER. Here the CDR3 reads CASSPGTVESSYNSPLHF. CDR3 nucleotides: TGCGCCAGCAGCCCAGGGACGGTAGAAAGCTCCTATAATTCACCCCTCCACTTT.

This chain joins TRBV11-3 and TRBJ2-6; D is possibly TRBD1 or TRBD2 (5 bases each). The ends were cut back, 3 bases at V and 2 bases at J, with 17 bases in the middle. The germline gives CDR1 SGHNT, CDR2 YENEEA. The CDR3 is made up of 18 amino acids. The CDR3 loop is CASSFSGTSYTGANVLTF. DNA of the CDR3: TGTGCCAGCAGCTTCTCCGGGACCTCGTATACTGGGGCCAACGTCCTGACTTTC.

This clone was counted a few times. The CDR3 protein is CASSQDREEGTGGGELFF. For the CDR3, the DNA is TGCGCCAGCAGCCAAGACAGAGAGGAGGGGACAGGGGGCGGGGAGCTGTTTTTT. The rearrangement uses TRBV4-1 and TRBJ2-2; 11 positions match TRBD1. CDR1 is MGHRA, CDR2 YSYEKL, per germline. The CDR3 runs 18 residues. V was clipped by 0 bases and J by 7 bases; unmatched bases: 10.

The chain couples TRBV19 to TRBJ1-5; 7 positions agree with TRBD1. Looked up from germline, CDR1 is LNHDA and CDR2 is SQIVND (reference sequence). CDR3 length equals 11 residues. The V and J ends lost 11 bases and 8 bases, in that order; junction bases with no gene match: 6. CDR3 nucleotide sequence: TGTGCCGGGGGACAGAGGGAGCCCCAGCATTTT. Amino acids: CAGGQREPQHF. The complete variable domain, with remaining parts taken from reference TRBV19 and TRBJ1-5, reads DGGITQSPKYLFRKEGQNVTLSCEQNLNHDAMYWYRQDPGQGLRLIYYSQIVNDFQKGDIAEGYSVSREKKESFPLTVTSAQKNPTAFYLCAGGQREPQHFGDGTRLSIL.

The V gene is TRBV5-1, the J gene TRBJ1-4; perhaps TRBD1 as D (5 bases). Germline loops: CDR1 SGHRS, CDR2 YFSETQ. The V end lost 4 bases, the J end lost 7 bases, and 11 bases lay between the germline ends. The CDR3 is 13 amino acids. The CDR3 loop reads CASSPGGGEKLFF. The CDR3 nucleotides are TGCGCCAGCAGCCCCGGTGGGGGTGAAAAACTGTTTTTT.

To note about this clone: The same CDR3 arises from other DNA sequences in this sample as well. The chain uses TRBV30 and TRBJ2-7; D perhaps matches TRBD1 (6 bases). The CDR3 runs 12 residues. From germline, CDR1 is GTSNPN and CDR2 SVGIG (reference sequence). Trimming took 2 bases from V and 1 from J, leaving 6 bases between them. The CDR3 region has the DNA TGTGCCTGGAGTACAGGGTCCTACGAGCAGTACTTC. Encoded protein: CAWSTGSYEQYF.

The chain links TRBV5-1 to TRBJ1-1; 8 bases align to TRBD1. V lost 4 bases, J lost 6 bases, and 11 bases stayed unmatched. The CDR3 is 15 amino acids. Germline loops: CDR1 SGHRS, CDR2 YFSETQ. The CDR3 spells CASSVGQAGFAEAFF. CDR3 coding DNA: TGCGCCAGCAGCGTGGGACAGGCAGGATTCGCTGAAGCTTTCTTT.

The chain employs TRBV5-1 and TRBJ1-2; D is uncertain. The CDR3 contains 13 residues. The germline V gene has CDR1 SGHRS and CDR2 YFSETQ. With 0 bases removed from V and 8 bases from J, the gap between germline ends came to 11 bases. CDR3 coding DNA: TGCGCCAGCAGCTTGGAAGGGCAGGTGGGCTACACCTTC. Its translation is CASSLEGQVGYTF.

The chain employs TRBV7-9 and TRBJ1-6; D is possibly TRBD1 (5 bases). Germline V gene lookup returns CDR1 SEHNR and CDR2 FQNEAQ (reference sequence). This CDR3 has 19 amino acids. V was clipped by 2 bases and J by 5 bases, with 22 bases between them. CDR3 residues: CASSLLRPQQWGDNSPLHF. CDR3 DNA: TGTGCCAGCAGCTTACTACGCCCACAACAGTGGGGGGATAATTCACCCCTCCACTTT.

The chain has TRBV7-9 and TRBJ2-1, with 13 bases that match TRBD2. The CDR3 contains 16 residues. The V gene end was trimmed by 7 bases and the J gene end by 4 bases; junction bases not matched to a gene: 7. Germline CDR1 is SEHNR and CDR2 is FQNEAQ (reference sequence). The CDR3 DNA is TGTGCCAGCATCGTTGGACTAGCGGGAGAGTACAATGAGCAGTTCTTC. This gives the protein CASIVGLAGEYNEQFF.

This clone has just a few counts. V and J are TRBV7-6 and TRBJ1-3; D remains ambiguous. This CDR3 has 14 residues. V was clipped by 2 bases and J by 4 bases, with 9 bases between them. Germline CDR1 SGHVS, CDR2 FNYEAQ. CDR3 protein: CASSLRDSGNTIYF. CDR3 nucleotide sequence: TGTGCCAGCAGCTTACGGGATTCCGGAAACACCATATATTTT.

The chain combines TRBV19 with TRBJ1-5, with TRBD1 as a possible D gene (5 bases). Trimming shortened V by 3 bases and J by 0 bases, and 18 bases separated the two germline ends. This CDR3 is 18 amino acids long. The germline V gene has CDR1 LNHDA and CDR2 SQIVND (reference sequence). CDR3 region: CASSMQGRGAYSNQPQHF. The CDR3, as DNA: TGTGCCAGTAGTATGCAGGGAAGGGGTGCGTATAGCAATCAGCCCCAGCATTTT.